Presented here are 29 T cell receptor beta chains from one specimen sequenced in a study of response to subunit inactivated influenza vaccine. A single record per CDR3 protein comes from TCRdb applying MiXCR to the RT-PCR reads. Among fewer than 700,000 distinct CDR3 sequences listed, approximately 12% were seen once. The sequencing used PBMCs from blood, collected 45 days after vaccination. The origin of the receptors is a man between 45 and 60 years old who received an inactivated influenza vaccine.

In this sample, this clonotype turned up a few times. The chain carries TRBV7-8 and TRBJ1-1; no firm D call. From germline, CDR1 is SGHVS and CDR2 FQNEAQ. The CDR3 extends over 15 amino acids. The ends were cut back, 5 bases at V and 3 bases at J, with 16 bases in the middle. CDR3 sequence (DNA): TGTGCCAGCAGCCCACAACCACTTCGGGACACTGAAGCTTTCTTT. This gives the protein CASSPQPLRDTEAFF.

This clonotype was observed a handful of times. The chain carries TRBV7-9 and TRBJ2-5; D remains unclear. The germline gives CDR1 SEHNR, CDR2 FQNEAQ (reference sequence). V lost 4 bases and J 5 bases, leaving 17 bases between the germline ends. This CDR3 has 15 amino acids. This chain's CDR3 is CASSSMNRAGETQYF. The DNA for the CDR3 is TGTGCCAGCAGCTCCATGAACAGAGCCGGCGAGACCCAGTACTTC.

This clonotype was recorded many times. The chain joins TRBV10-3 to TRBJ2-5; 7 nucleotides match TRBD1. The CDR3 consists of 14 residues. Germline V gene data show CDR1 as ENHRY and CDR2 as SYGVKD. V was clipped by 3 bases and J by 4 bases; unmatched bases: 5. The CDR3 bases are TGTGCCATCAGTGATCGGGCAGGGGGAGAGACCCAGTACTTC. It specifies CAISDRAGGETQYF.

V gene TRBV20-1 combines with J gene TRBJ2-3; possibly TRBD1 for D (5 bases). The length of the CDR3 is 17 residues. Trimming took off 3 bases at V and 4 bases at J, with 23 bases between the two ends. The germline CDR1 and CDR2 sequences are DFQATT and SNEGSKA (reference sequence). The CDR3, as DNA: TGCAGTGCTAGTTGGGGTCAGGGCGTCCGAATATCAGATACGCAGTATTTT. It specifies CSASWGQGVRISDTQYF.

In its sample, this clonotype was seen a few times. The J gene is TRBJ2-7, the V gene TRBV9; 7 bases map to TRBD1. Germline values: CDR1 SGDLS, CDR2 YYNGEE. CDR3 length equals 14 residues. V dropped 3 bases and J dropped 1; count of bases not matched to a gene: 4. The CDR3 nucleotides read TGTGCCAGCAGCGCAACAGGGGCTTCCTACGAGCAGTACTTC. Translation gives CASSATGASYEQYF.

As regards this clonotype: An end of the junction does not agree with germline; a read error may underlie this. The chain joins TRBV7-2 to TRBJ2-5; the match to TRBD1 covers 9 bases. Per germline, CDR1 SGHTA and CDR2 FQGNSA. The CDR3 is 15 residues long. CDR3 DNA: TGTGTCAGCAGCTCGGGACAGGGCATCCAAGAGACCCAGTACTTC. Its translation: CVSSSGQGIQETQYF.

In its sample, this clonotype was seen many times. The rearrangement joins TRBV7-3 to TRBJ2-1, with D unresolved. This CDR3 has 16 residues. Trimming took off 0 bases at V and 6 bases at J, with 15 bases between the two ends. Germline V lookup: CDR1 SGHTA, CDR2 FQGTGA. The CDR3 protein is CASSLTGSSSRNEQFF. The CDR3 DNA sequence: TGTGCCAGCAGCTTAACTGGTAGTTCGTCTCGCAATGAGCAGTTCTTC.

The rearrangement links TRBV12-3 or TRBV12-4 to TRBJ2-1; 11 nucleotides agree with TRBD2. The CDR3 spans 12 residues. V lost 7 bases to trimming and J lost 14 bases; unmatched junction nucleotides: 7. The chain's CDR3 is CASKLAGAGEFF. CDR3 DNA sequence: TGTGCCAGCAAACTAGCGGGAGCTGGGGAGTTCTTC.

The chain is built from TRBV9 and TRBJ1-2, with D tentatively TRBD1 (6 bases). CDR3 size: 18 residues. Germline values: CDR1 SGDLS, CDR2 YYNGEE. With 0 bases removed from V and 3 bases from J, the gap between germline ends came to 21 bases. CDR3 loop: CASSVANLMGALDYGYTF. As DNA, the CDR3 is TGTGCCAGCAGCGTAGCCAATCTAATGGGGGCGCTGGACTATGGCTACACCTTC.

This clonotype has just a few counts. The chain carries TRBV5-1 and TRBJ1-1, with TRBD1 identical over 11 bases. The CDR3 is made up of 15 amino acids. Germline assignment: CDR1 SGHRS and CDR2 YFSETQ. The J segment lost 4 bases and the V segment lost 4 bases, leaving 6 bases of the junction unmatched. The CDR3 DNA sequence: TGCGCCAGCAGCACCGGGACAGGGGGGACCACTGAAGCTTTCTTT. Residues: CASSTGTGGTTEAFF.

This rearrangement joins TRBV28 to TRBJ2-3; 8 positions agree with TRBD1. This CDR3 is built from 16 residues. Germline trimming cut 3 bases from V and 2 bases from J; bases unmatched to any gene: 7. Germline loops: CDR1 MDHEN, CDR2 SYDVKM. CDR3 in amino acids: CASSFPSGGVTDTQYF. The CDR3 nucleotides are TGTGCCAGCAGTTTTCCTTCAGGGGGCGTCACAGATACGCAGTATTTT.

This clonotype was observed a handful of times. The chain's CDR3 is CASSHFTHKETQYF. CDR3 bases: TGTGCCAGCAGCCATTTCACCCATAAAGAGACCCAGTACTTC. This chain links TRBV3-1 with TRBJ2-5; D unresolved. The ends were cut back, 3 bases at V and 3 bases at J, with 11 bases in the middle. CDR1 LGHDT and CDR2 YNNKEL come from the germline V gene (reference sequence). The CDR3 covers 14 residues.

This clonotype was seen more than once but under ten times. The rearrangement uses TRBV19 and TRBJ1-5, with D unresolved. This CDR3 comprises 15 residues. Germline CDR1 is LNHDA and CDR2 is SQIVND (reference sequence). The V and J ends lost 3 bases and 0 bases respectively, with 9 bases between them. CDR3 loop: CASSIMYNSNQPQHF. For the CDR3, the DNA is TGTGCCAGTAGTATTATGTACAATAGCAATCAGCCCCAGCATTTT. The whole variable domain, remainder taken from reference TRBV19 and TRBJ1-5, is DGGITQSPKYLFRKEGQNVTLSCEQNLNHDAMYWYRQDPGQGLRLIYYSQIVNDFQKGDIAEGYSVSREKKESFPLTVTSAQKNPTAFYLCASSIMYNSNQPQHFGDGTRLSIL.

The chain joins TRBV20-1 to TRBJ2-7; D is undetermined. The CDR3 sequence is 13 residues long. V lost 6 bases and J lost 0, with 12 bases in between. Per the germline V gene, CDR1 is DFQATT and CDR2 is SNEGSKA (reference sequence). CDR3 loop: CSAPDELSYEQYF. The CDR3 coding sequence is TGCAGTGCCCCGGACGAACTCTCCTACGAGCAGTACTTC.

This clonotype was detected only a few times. This chain uses TRBV20-1 with TRBJ2-3, with D perhaps TRBD1 (6 bases). The germline gives CDR1 DFQATT, CDR2 SNEGSKA (reference sequence). The germline V and J ends were trimmed by 4 bases and 1 base, with 15 bases remaining between them. The CDR3 covers 15 residues. The CDR3 spells CSAIMGARGTDTQYF. The CDR3, as DNA: TGCAGTGCTATCATGGGGGCGCGGGGCACAGATACGCAGTATTTT.

There are a few counts of this clonotype. The chain's CDR3 is CASSQVLRGVGSGLETQYF. For the CDR3, the DNA is TGTGCCAGCAGCCAAGTCTTGCGAGGAGTTGGGTCCGGTCTGGAGACCCAGTACTTC. This chain links TRBV3-1 with TRBJ2-5, with D unclear. V lost 1 base and J lost 5, with 26 bases in between. The CDR3 loop spans 19 amino acids. Germline V lookup: CDR1 LGHDT, CDR2 YNNKEL (reference sequence).

This chain uses TRBV7-2 with TRBJ1-6; 8 bases agree with TRBD1. V trimming: 5 bases; J trimming: 7 bases; junction bases outside the gene matches: 4. From germline, CDR1 is SGHTA and CDR2 FQGNSA. The CDR3 runs 14 residues. This chain's CDR3 is CASSVGQGNSPLHF. The CDR3 region has the DNA TGTGCCAGCAGCGTTGGACAGGGCAATTCACCCCTCCACTTT.

This clonotype came up a few times. The J gene is TRBJ1-2, the V gene TRBV12-3 or TRBV12-4; D uncertain. This CDR3 contains 15 residues. The V and J ends lost 4 bases and 6 bases respectively, with 18 bases between them. The CDR3 bases are TGTGCCAGCAGTTCTATAGGGCTGCATACGAATGGCTACACCTTC. Translation gives CASSSIGLHTNGYTF.

The chain is built from TRBV6-5 and TRBJ1-5, with D unresolved. Trimming left V 2 bases short and J 4 bases short, with 15 bases between. This CDR3 is built from 16 residues. Germline CDR1 MNHEY, CDR2 SVGAGI. CDR3 sequence reads: CASSYPAASVNQPQHF. CDR3 nucleotides: TGTGCCAGCAGTTACCCGGCTGCGTCCGTAAATCAGCCCCAGCATTTT.

The V call is TRBV20-1, the J call TRBJ2-3; 10 nucleotides align to TRBD2. CDR3 size: 15 residues. Germline lookup yields CDR1 DFQATT and CDR2 SNEGSKA (reference sequence). The V and J ends lost 3 bases and 1 base, in that order; junction bases with no gene match: 4. The CDR3 spells CSARGSGGGTDTQYF. The CDR3 DNA reads as TGCAGTGCTAGGGGAAGCGGGGGGGGCACAGATACGCAGTATTTT.

J is TRBJ2-1 and V is TRBV11-3, with D tentatively TRBD2 (6 bases). Germline V gene data show CDR1 as SGHNT and CDR2 as YENEEA. V was trimmed by 5 bases and J by 4 bases, leaving 18 bases between them. The CDR3 contains 16 residues. In DNA form, the CDR3 reads TGTGCCAGCAGCCCCTATGGGGCGGGACTTTACAATGAGCAGTTCTTC. This sequence encodes CASSPYGAGLYNEQFF.

This clonotype has just a few counts. V and J are TRBV12-3 or TRBV12-4 and TRBJ1-5, with TRBD1 matching over 7 bases. V was clipped by 6 bases and J by 6 bases; unmatched bases: 8. The CDR3 has 14 residues. CDR3 loop: CASRNQGGGQPQHF. As DNA, the CDR3 is TGTGCCAGCAGGAACCAGGGGGGGGGTCAGCCCCAGCATTTT.

CDR3 in DNA: TGTGCCAGCTCACCTCCGGGACAGGGGCTCACTGGTGGGGCCAACGTCCTGACTTTC. This sequence encodes CASSPPGQGLTGGANVLTF. V usage is TRBV18 and J usage is TRBJ2-6; 10 positions match TRBD1. V was pared by 3 bases and J by 3 bases, with 11 bases of the junction left unmatched. Per the germline V gene, CDR1 is KGHSH and CDR2 is LQKENI. CDR3 length equals 19 residues.

The chain carries TRBV4-2 and TRBJ2-1, with D possibly TRBD2 on 6 matching bases. The CDR3 length is 16 residues. The germline V gene encodes CDR1 LGHNA and CDR2 YNFKEQ. The germline V and J ends were trimmed by 0 bases and 2 bases, with 11 bases remaining between them. The CDR3 here is CASSQEPGLTYNEQFF. CDR3 nucleotide sequence: TGTGCCAGCAGCCAAGAGCCGGGACTGACCTACAATGAGCAGTTCTTC.

This clonotype was counted a few times. The gene calls are TRBV6-5 and TRBJ2-3; 9 bases fit TRBD2. The length of the CDR3 is 14 residues. Germline values: CDR1 MNHEY, CDR2 SVGAGI. The ends lost 2 bases at V and 8 bases at J; junction bases unmatched: 5. The CDR3 reads CASSYAGGPVTQYF. In DNA form, the CDR3 reads TGTGCCAGCAGTTACGCGGGGGGGCCGGTTACGCAGTATTTT.

The chain carries TRBV20-1 and TRBJ2-5, with D possibly TRBD2 on 6 matching bases. V was shortened by 3 bases and J by 2 bases, with 10 bases between the two germline ends. CDR3 length: 13 residues. The germline V gene encodes CDR1 DFQATT and CDR2 SNEGSKA (reference sequence). The CDR3 DNA is TGCAGTGCTAGGCTACGGGGGCAAGAGACCCAGTACTTC. Translation: CSARLRGQETQYF.

A few counts support this clonotype. This CDR3 is CASSHRGGNEKLFF. The CDR3 coding sequence is TGCGCCAGCAGCCACAGGGGCGGTAATGAAAAACTGTTTTTT. V usage is TRBV5-1 and J usage is TRBJ1-4, with TRBD1 matching 7 bases. The CDR3 has 14 residues. Germline V gives CDR1 SGHRS, CDR2 YFSETQ. The J segment lost 4 bases and the V segment lost 4 bases, leaving 4 bases of the junction unmatched.

This rearrangement joins TRBV11-2 to TRBJ2-1; 7 bases agree with TRBD2. After removal of 4 bases from V and 2 bases from J, the junction contained 5 bases not matched to a gene. The CDR3 loop spans 15 amino acids. Germline V gene lookup returns CDR1 SGHAT and CDR2 FQNNGV. The CDR3, as DNA: TGTGCCAGCAGCTCCAGCGGGAATCCCTACAATGAGCAGTTCTTC. Protein: CASSSSGNPYNEQFF.

The chain recombines TRBV11-2 with TRBJ2-7; D remains ambiguous. The CDR3 is 14 residues long. The V and J ends lost 6 bases and 1 base respectively, with 13 bases between them. Germline V gene sequence: CDR1 SGHAT, CDR2 FQNNGV. CDR3 amino acids: CASRAPHPSYEQYF. The CDR3 region has the DNA TGTGCCAGCAGAGCCCCTCACCCTTCCTACGAGCAGTACTTC.